The clone carrying this T cell receptor beta chain was observed a handful of times. Its specificity is not known. The data were obtained in a study of radiation and T cells in renal cell carcinoma. Treatment denoted: treatment-naive control, cytoreductive nephrectomy. Clear cell pathology was present in this patient's renal cell carcinoma. Profiled with immunoSEQ multiplex PCR; TCRdb holds only in-frame clones, not every one. The sample includes 12,000 to 15,000 clones, around 60% seen only once; the top ten take 10% to 15%. The CDR3 is 14 amino acids. Between the trimmed V and J ends, which lost 0 bases and 8 bases, there was a span of 13 bases. General study points: In nephrectomy-only tumors, top 100 clonotypes averaged around 40%, versus around 50% irradiated. Compared with controls, irradiated tumors had more, larger dominant CDR3 motifs.

Sequenced material: tumor tissue, taken from a patient whose treatment was nephrectomy without radiotherapy. This chain uses TRBV23-1 with TRBJ1-2; D remains ambiguous. TRBV23-1 belongs to the ORF category, with a function that is uncertain. This clonotype was sampled from a man between 50 and 59 years old with renal cell carcinoma. CDR3 sequence (DNA): TGCGCCAGCAGTCAATCGAGAGGGAGAAGGGGCTACACCTTC. Its translation: CASSQSRGRRGYTF.